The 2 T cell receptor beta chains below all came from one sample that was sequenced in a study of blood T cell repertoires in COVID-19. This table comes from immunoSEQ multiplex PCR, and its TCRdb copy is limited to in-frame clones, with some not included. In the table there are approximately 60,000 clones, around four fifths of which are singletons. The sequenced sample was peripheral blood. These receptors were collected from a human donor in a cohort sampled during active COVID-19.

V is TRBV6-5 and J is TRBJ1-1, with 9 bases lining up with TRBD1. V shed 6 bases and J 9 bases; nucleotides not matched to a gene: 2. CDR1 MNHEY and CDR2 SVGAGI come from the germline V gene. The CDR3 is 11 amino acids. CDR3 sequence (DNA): TGTGCCAGCAGGGGACAGGGACAAGCTTTCTTT. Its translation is CASRGQGQAFF.

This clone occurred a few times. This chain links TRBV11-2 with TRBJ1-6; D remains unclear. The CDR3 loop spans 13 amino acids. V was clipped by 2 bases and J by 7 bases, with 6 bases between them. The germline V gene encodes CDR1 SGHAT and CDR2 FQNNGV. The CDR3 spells CASSLSANSPLHF. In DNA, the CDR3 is TGTGCCAGCAGCTTAAGCGCAAATTCACCCCTCCACTTT.